The clone carrying this TCR beta chain was observed a few times. Antigen: not known. The entry originates in a study of T cell responses to AZD1222 COVID-19 vaccine. General observations from the study: After the peak T cell response, and only then, were repertoires sampled. A rise in Spike-specific TCR breadth and depth followed two AZD1222 doses. As reported, nearly half of all spike-specific TCRs target variant regions that are unmutated.

This CDR3 region has 14 residues. The V segment lost 2 bases and the J segment 7 bases; nucleotides outside the gene matches: 7. CDR1 is LGHDT, CDR2 YNNKEL, per germline (reference sequence). Here immunoSEQ multiplex PCR was the method, and the copy in TCRdb shows in-frame clones only, minus some. The data show about 130,000 clones, with 75% to 90% seen just once and about 1.5% held by the top ten. The chain links TRBV3-1 (or the pseudogene TRBV3-2) to TRBJ1-2; 7 bases map to TRBD1. Sequenced here: peripheral blood, sampled on day 0 of AZD1222 vaccination. The TCR originated in an adult in good health. The CDR3 loop is CASSQLGQEGGYTF. CDR3 sequence (DNA): TGTGCCAGCAGCCAACTCGGACAGGAAGGTGGCTACACCTTC.